Shown below are 32 T cell receptor beta chains from a single sample sequenced in a study of blood T cell repertoires in COVID-19. Sequencing was performed with immunoSEQ multiplex PCR; in TCRdb, only in-frame clones are kept and a portion is missing. The table shows hundreds of thousands of clones, with around 88% occurring only once. Sequenced material: PBMCs or T cells enriched from blood (not recorded which). The receptors originated from a woman between 35 and 50 years old with acute COVID-19.

The genes are TRBV6-5 and TRBJ1-1; D unclear. The CDR3 runs to 14 residues. CDR1 is MNHEY and CDR2 is SVGAGI in the germline V gene. The germline V and J ends were trimmed by 4 bases and 1 base, with 10 bases remaining between them. The CDR3 is CASSFGQKNTEAFF. Written as DNA, the CDR3 is TGTGCCAGCAGTTTTGGGCAAAAGAACACTGAAGCTTTCTTT.

With respect to this clone: One end of the junction does not line up with germline, which may come from a read error. The chain has TRBV7-7 and TRBJ2-1; unclear D gene. The CDR3 is made up of 16 amino acids. Germline-derived CDR1 and CDR2 are SSHAT and FNYEAQ (reference sequence). CDR3 sequence reads: CASSSKSESLYNEQFF. Written as DNA, the CDR3 is TGTGCTAGCAGCTCGAAAAGTGAGTCCCTTTACAATGAGCAGTTCTTC.

The chain has TRBV7-2 and TRBJ1-5; TRBD1 is a possible D gene (5 bases). The CDR3 runs to 13 residues. Trimming shortened V by 5 bases and J by 7 bases, and 12 bases separated the two germline ends. Germline CDR1 and CDR2: SGHTA and FQGNSA. The CDR3 DNA reads as TGTGCCAGCAGCCCCGACAGCACCCAGCCCCAGCATTTT. This sequence encodes CASSPDSTQPQHF.

The chain links TRBV2 to TRBJ2-3; TRBD2 matches 11 bases. The CDR3 consists of 14 residues. The germline V gene has CDR1 SNHLY and CDR2 FYNNEI. Unmatched junction bases numbered 3, after V lost 6 bases and J lost 4 bases. This CDR3 reads CASRLAGAPDTQYF. The CDR3 DNA follows: TGTGCCAGCAGACTAGCGGGAGCCCCAGATACGCAGTATTTT. Supplemented by reference TRBV2 and TRBJ2-3, the full variable domain reads EPEVTQTPSHQVTQMGQEVILRCVPISNHLYFYWYRQILGQKVEFLVSFYNNEISEKSEIFDDQFSVERPDGSNFTLKIRSTKLEDSAMYFCASRLAGAPDTQYFGPGTRLTVL.

V usage is TRBV28 and J usage is TRBJ2-2, with a possible D match to TRBD1 (6 bases). This CDR3 region has 17 residues. Trimming shortened V by 8 bases and J by 1 base, and 20 bases separated the two germline ends. CDR1 MDHEN and CDR2 SYDVKM come from the germline V gene. CDR3 in DNA: TGTGCCAGCTTTTTCTCCCTTGCAGGGGTGAACACCGGGGAGCTGTTTTTT. Translated: CASFFSLAGVNTGELFF.

This chain connects TRBV24-1 to TRBJ2-5; 10 bases align to TRBD2. V lost 5 bases to trimming and J lost 5 bases; unmatched junction nucleotides: 10. CDR3 size: 16 residues. CDR1 and CDR2 (germline): KGHDR, SFDVKD. CDR3 coding DNA: TGTGCCACCAGTGGGACTAGCGGATATGGGGGGGAGACCCAGTACTTC. Translated, it gives CATSGTSGYGGETQYF.

The chain carries TRBV18 and TRBJ1-5; D is unclear. Trimming cost V 5 bases and J 1 base, with 6 bases left between them. The CDR3 is 13 amino acids. CDR1 and CDR2 from the germline V gene are KGHSH and LQKENI. The CDR3 region has the DNA TGTGCCAGCTCATTGGAGAGCAATCAGCCCCAGCATTTT. Encoded protein: CASSLESNQPQHF.

This chain joins TRBV18 and TRBJ2-7, with 7 bases identical to TRBD2. The germline V gene has CDR1 KGHSH and CDR2 LQKENI. CDR3 length: 16 amino acids. V dropped 1 base and J dropped 2; count of bases not matched to a gene: 8. CDR3 bases: TGTGCCAGCTCACCACAAGGGGCGGGAGTTACCTACGAGCAGTACTTC. The encoded protein is CASSPQGAGVTYEQYF.

This sequence joins TRBV27 and TRBJ1-1; 8 nucleotides agree with TRBD1. The length of the CDR3 is 15 residues. Germline V lookup: CDR1 MNHEY, CDR2 SMNVEV (reference sequence). Unmatched junction bases numbered 11, after V lost 4 bases and J lost 7 bases. The DNA of the CDR3 is TGTGCCAGCAGTTGGATCCGGACAGGGAGGGTTGAAGCTTTCTTT. This translates into CASSWIRTGRVEAFF.

This chain uses TRBV30 with TRBJ2-7; the match to TRBD2 covers 12 bases. This CDR3 has 12 amino acids. V lost 8 bases, J lost 6 bases, and 5 bases stayed unmatched. Germline CDR1 GTSNPN, CDR2 SVGIG (reference sequence). CDR3 nucleotide sequence: TGTGCCACCGGGGGACTAGCGGGCGAGCAGTACTTC. Its translation: CATGGLAGEQYF.

The rearrangement joins TRBV24-1 to TRBJ2-2; no clear D. Germline V gives CDR1 KGHDR, CDR2 SFDVKD. The ends were cut back, 10 bases at V and 2 bases at J, with 22 bases in the middle. There are 17 residues in the CDR3. CDR3 in amino acids: CATRSSVGGSNTGELFF. As DNA, the CDR3 is TGTGCCACAAGATCATCGGTAGGCGGCAGCAACACCGGGGAGCTGTTTTTT.

This chain joins TRBV19 and TRBJ1-5; 10 nucleotides agree with TRBD1. This CDR3 has 17 residues. CDR1 LNHDA and CDR2 SQIVND come from the germline V gene (reference sequence). V was clipped by 5 bases and J by 3 bases; unmatched bases: 10. The CDR3 here is CASSPRTGGSPNQPQHF. The CDR3 DNA is TGTGCCAGTAGTCCGAGGACAGGGGGGAGCCCCAATCAGCCCCAGCATTTT.

The chain joins TRBV7-9 to TRBJ1-2; possibly TRBD1 for D (5 bases). Trimming stripped 2 bases from V and 2 bases from J, with 12 bases between. Looked up from germline, CDR1 is SEHNR and CDR2 is FQNEAQ (reference sequence). The CDR3 is 15 residues long. In nucleotides, the CDR3 is TGTGCCAGCAGCTTAATCAGGGCGGACAACTATGGCTACACCTTC. Encoded protein: CASSLIRADNYGYTF.

The gene calls are TRBV3-1 (or the pseudogene TRBV3-2) and TRBJ1-1, with TRBD1 identical over 11 bases. V gave up 2 bases and J gave up 4 bases; unmatched junction bases: 3. The CDR3 has 15 residues. Germline V gives CDR1 LGHDT, CDR2 YNNKEL (reference sequence). The CDR3 DNA is TGTGCCAGCAGCCAATATGGGACAGGGGGCACTGAAGCTTTCTTT. Its translation is CASSQYGTGGTEAFF.

This chain links TRBV18 with TRBJ1-5; D may be TRBD1 (6 bases). Trimming left V 3 bases short and J 5 bases short, with 11 bases between. CDR1 KGHSH and CDR2 LQKENI come from the germline V gene. The CDR3 extends over 14 amino acids. CDR3 nucleotide sequence: TGTGCCAGCTCACCGGGGGCGATAGATCAGCCCCAGCATTTT. This sequence encodes CASSPGAIDQPQHF.

This chain links TRBV5-1 with TRBJ1-1; TRBD1 aligns across 7 bases. The germline gives CDR1 SGHRS, CDR2 YFSETQ. The CDR3 extends over 15 amino acids. Trimming took 6 bases from V and 0 from J; bases not matched to a gene: 8. The CDR3 region has the DNA TGCGCCAGCAAGTTGGCGACAGGGATGAACACTGAAGCTTTCTTT. Its translation: CASKLATGMNTEAFF.

The V call is TRBV7-9, the J call TRBJ1-4, with a weak D call TRBD1 (6 bases). There are 15 residues in the CDR3. Germline CDR1 reads SEHNR; CDR2 reads FQNEAQ (reference sequence). Deletions cut 6 bases from V and 6 bases from J, with 17 bases between. The CDR3 is CASSLRRTVDEKLFF. CDR3 DNA sequence: TGTGCCAGCAGTCTACGTCGGACAGTGGATGAAAAACTGTTTTTT.

This chain connects TRBV12-3 or TRBV12-4 to TRBJ1-3, with D possibly matching TRBD1 (6 bases). The CDR3 length is 13 residues. V lost 8 bases and J 4 bases, leaving 12 bases between the germline ends. The CDR3 protein is CASRGAGGNTIYF. DNA for the CDR3: TGTGCCAGCCGGGGGGCGGGAGGAAACACCATATATTTT.

This clone appeared once. The chain links TRBV14 to TRBJ1-1; D gene uncertain. Germline lookup yields CDR1 SGHDN and CDR2 FVKESK. Trimming took 0 bases from V and 11 from J, leaving 10 bases between them. The CDR3 totals 12 residues. The CDR3 coding sequence is TGTGCCAGCAGCCAAGATAGGGAGGTGGCTTTCTTT. Translation: CASSQDREVAFF.

The chain joins TRBV5-1 to TRBJ1-4; TRBD1 is a possible D gene (6 bases). The CDR3 totals 14 residues. With 3 bases removed from V and 7 bases from J, the gap between germline ends came to 13 bases. From germline, CDR1 is SGHRS and CDR2 YFSETQ. The CDR3 DNA sequence: TGCGCCAGCAGCTCCAGGGGTCGTTTTGAAAAACTGTTTTTT. Amino acid sequence: CASSSRGRFEKLFF.

The chain combines TRBV6-5 with TRBJ2-5; 7 nucleotides match TRBD1. Per germline, CDR1 MNHEY and CDR2 SVGAGI. This CDR3 spans 15 amino acids. The ends lost 6 bases at V and 0 bases at J; junction bases unmatched: 7. The CDR3 reads CASSRGTAYQETQYF. The CDR3 DNA sequence: TGTGCCAGCAGCCGTGGGACAGCGTACCAAGAGACCCAGTACTTC.

The chain carries TRBV5-1 and TRBJ2-7, with TRBD1 matching 9 bases. This CDR3 has 15 residues. Germline CDR1 reads SGHRS; CDR2 reads YFSETQ. The V and J ends lost 2 bases and 3 bases, in that order; junction bases with no gene match: 6. The CDR3 is CASSFALGQGYEQYF. For the CDR3, the DNA is TGCGCCAGCAGCTTCGCGCTGGGACAGGGCTACGAGCAGTACTTC.

The chain uses TRBV5-4 and TRBJ1-1; a possible D gene is TRBD1 (5 bases). The germline V gene encodes CDR1 SGHNT and CDR2 YYREEE (reference sequence). V was clipped by 4 bases and J by 7 bases, with 11 bases between them. The CDR3 is 12 amino acids. The CDR3 DNA reads TGTGCCAGCAGCAATTTGGGGGGTGAAGCTTTCTTT. Translating gives CASSNLGGEAFF.

This clone was counted once. This chain links TRBV5-5 with TRBJ2-1; the D gene is possibly TRBD2 (5 bases). The germline gives CDR1 SGHKS, CDR2 YYEKEE (reference sequence). Trimming pared 4 bases from V and 4 bases from J, leaving 12 bases between. There are 14 residues in the CDR3. The CDR3 loop is CASSQNRGYNEQFF. The CDR3 coding sequence is TGTGCCAGCAGCCAAAATCGGGGTTACAATGAGCAGTTCTTC.

This CDR3 is CAIPDRADYGYTF. In DNA form, the CDR3 reads TGTGCCATCCCGGACAGGGCGGACTATGGCTACACCTTC. This chain joins TRBV12-3 or TRBV12-4 and TRBJ1-2; 8 bases fit TRBD1. V lost 10 bases to trimming and J lost 3 bases; unmatched junction nucleotides: 7. The CDR3 contains 13 residues.

The chain couples TRBV30 to TRBJ1-1; D might be TRBD1 (6 bases). V lost 2 bases and J lost 5, with 18 bases in between. Germline V gene lookup returns CDR1 GTSNPN and CDR2 SVGIG (reference sequence). The CDR3 is 15 residues long. This chain's CDR3 is CAWSRSQGGGTEAFF. The DNA of the CDR3 is TGTGCCTGGAGTCGCTCCCAGGGAGGGGGGACTGAAGCTTTCTTT.

The sample holds one count of this clone. The chain carries TRBV24-1 and TRBJ2-7, with a tentative D call TRBD1 (5 bases). The CDR3 totals 12 residues. Germline V gives CDR1 KGHDR, CDR2 SFDVKD. Trimming took 3 bases from V and 8 from J, leaving 10 bases between them. The DNA for the CDR3 is TGTGCCACCAGTGATAGACAGTTCCAGCAGTACTTC. Amino acids: CATSDRQFQQYF.

The J gene is TRBJ2-3, the V gene TRBV19; TRBD2 agrees at 7 bases. The ends lost 3 bases at V and 10 bases at J; junction bases unmatched: 4. The CDR3 covers 12 residues. Germline V CDR1 and CDR2: LNHDA, SQIVND (reference sequence). Written as DNA, the CDR3 is TGTGCCAGTAGTATGGTAGCGGGCTCGCAGTATTTT. Its protein is CASSMVAGSQYF.

The V and J genes are TRBV3-1 (or the pseudogene TRBV3-2) and TRBJ2-7; a weak D match, TRBD1 (6 bases). The CDR3 sequence is 15 residues long. The ends were cut back, 3 bases at V and 1 base at J, with 13 bases in the middle. CDR1 LGHDT and CDR2 YNNKEL come from the germline V gene (reference sequence). The CDR3 sequence is CASSHYPGDSYEQYF. CDR3 nucleotides: TGTGCCAGCAGCCATTACCCAGGGGATTCCTACGAGCAGTACTTC.

The chain combines TRBV6-2 or TRBV6-3 with TRBJ2-7, with D possibly being TRBD2 (6 bases). The germline CDR1 and CDR2 sequences are MNHEY and SVGEGT. The CDR3 is made up of 16 amino acids. Deletions cut 4 bases from V and 3 bases from J, with 19 bases between. The CDR3 here is CASSSARDSLYYEQYF. In DNA form, the CDR3 reads TGTGCCAGCAGTTCCGCCCGGGACTCCCTTTACTACGAGCAGTACTTC.

Points on this clone: Other DNA sequences in the same sample also yield this CDR3. This chain connects TRBV27 to TRBJ2-7, with D possibly being TRBD1 (6 bases). Looked up from germline, CDR1 is MNHEY and CDR2 is SMNVEV (reference sequence). V lost 5 bases and J 2 bases, leaving 10 bases between the germline ends. The CDR3 length is 13 residues. For the CDR3, the DNA is TGTGCCAGCAGTCTGGACAGAACCTACGAGCAGTACTTC. It yields the protein CASSLDRTYEQYF.

V and J are TRBV24-1 and TRBJ2-1; no reliable D call. CDR3 length: 13 residues. Germline V gene lookup returns CDR1 KGHDR and CDR2 SFDVKD. Between the trimmed V and J ends, which lost 2 bases and 6 bases, there was a span of 7 bases. The CDR3 spells CATSDSVFNEQFF. CDR3 sequence (DNA): TGTGCCACCAGTGATTCAGTGTTCAATGAGCAGTTCTTC.